This entry concerns a single TCR beta chain. The use of a sample-barcoded 5' primer and a J-beta primer mix characterized a second PCR of roughly 6 to 11 cycles. One entry per CDR3 protein results from TCRdb running MiXCR on the 5' RACE reads. The profile shows 1,300,000 or so distinct CDR3 sequences, approximately 59% of them singletons. This entry is derived from a study of blood T cells in healthy people across ages. V dropped 3 bases and J dropped 0 bases, with 10 bases sitting between them. This CDR3 contains 15 residues. CDR1 is SGHVS, CDR2 FQNEAQ, per germline. The chain couples TRBV7-8 to TRBJ2-3; the D gene could be TRBD1 or TRBD2 (5 bases each). Sequencing was done on a sample of blood. The receptor was isolated from a man younger than 35 in good health. CDR3 amino acids: CASSFIRGSTDTQYF. The CDR3 coding sequence is TGTGCCAGCAGCTTCATACGGGGCAGCACAGATACGCAGTATTTT.